These 12 T cell receptor beta chains share one sample of origin, sequenced in a study of beta chain features in type 1 diabetes. General study findings and limits: People with Type 1 diabetes carried modestly yet significantly shorter TCRB CDR3s in all four CD4+ subsets.

Their target antigens are unknown. The investigators reverse transcribed all of the isolated RNA, so they sequenced expressed TCRB transcripts. Here immunoSEQ multiplex PCR was the method, and the copy in TCRdb shows in-frame clones only, minus some. The profile shows 600,000 to 750,000 clones, roughly 12% of them singletons. Material: naive CD4+ T cells from blood. These receptors were collected from a man aged 30 to 39 with type 1 diabetes.

This clone was picked up a small number of times. The chain employs TRBV5-1 and TRBJ1-6; no definite D call. Trimming cost V 0 bases and J 7 bases, with 17 bases left between them. The CDR3 is made up of 17 amino acids. The V gene's germline CDR1 is SGHRS and CDR2 YFSETQ. The DNA of the CDR3 is TGCGCCAGCAGCTTGGCTATCCCAGGAGCTACGAATTCACCCCTCCACTTT. Translation gives CASSLAIPGATNSPLHF.

The chain uses TRBV4-2 and TRBJ1-5; a possible D gene is TRBD1 (5 bases). This CDR3 has 16 residues. The V end lost 0 bases, the J end lost 3 bases, and 12 bases lay between the germline ends. Germline V lookup: CDR1 LGHNA, CDR2 YNFKEQ. DNA of the CDR3: TGTGCCAGCAGCCAAGACAGGGAGGGGAACAATCAGCCCCAGCATTTT. Encoded protein: CASSQDREGNNQPQHF.

The J gene is TRBJ2-3, the V gene TRBV7-7, with D possibly matching TRBD1 (6 bases). Germline-derived CDR1 and CDR2 are SSHAT and FNYEAQ (reference sequence). The V and J ends lost 5 bases and 6 bases respectively, with 18 bases between them. The CDR3 is 15 amino acids. The CDR3 DNA is TGTGCCAGCAGCAGGACAGAGGGGAAGCTCGATACGCAGTATTTT. This encodes CASSRTEGKLDTQYF.

The rearrangement links TRBV2 to TRBJ2-4; possibly TRBD2 for D (7 bases). Germline CDR1 SNHLY, CDR2 FYNNEI. The CDR3 runs 16 residues. V was trimmed by 2 bases and J by 3 bases, leaving 14 bases between them. CDR3 DNA: TGTGCCAGCAGTGAACCACAGGGAGGGAGCAAAAACATTCAGTACTTC. Encoded protein: CASSEPQGGSKNIQYF.

Only a few counts were recorded for this clone. The chain is built from TRBV7-9 and TRBJ2-1, with a tentative D call TRBD1 (5 bases). Germline CDR1 reads SEHNR; CDR2 reads FQNEAQ (reference sequence). The length of the CDR3 is 11 residues. Trimming pared 3 bases from V and 14 bases from J, leaving 11 bases between. CDR3 region: CASSLVAGKFF. The CDR3 DNA is TGTGCCAGCAGCTTGGTGGCAGGGAAGTTCTTC.

This clone has ten or more counts. The gene calls are TRBV7-9 and TRBJ2-3; D possibly matches TRBD1 or TRBD2 (5 bases each). Germline loops: CDR1 SEHNR, CDR2 FQNEAQ (reference sequence). V lost 5 bases and J 1 base, leaving 19 bases between the germline ends. This CDR3 region has 17 residues. The CDR3 region is CASSPPRGREGTDTQYF. The CDR3 nucleotides are TGTGCCAGCAGCCCTCCCCGGGGCAGGGAAGGCACAGATACGCAGTATTTT.

The rearrangement uses TRBV19 and TRBJ2-2; 12 bases match TRBD2. The V and J ends lost 8 bases and 6 bases, in that order; junction bases with no gene match: 4. This CDR3 has 14 residues. CDR1 and CDR2 (germline): LNHDA, SQIVND (reference sequence). The CDR3 DNA follows: TGTGCCAGTGGGACTAGCGGGTTTGCCGGGGAGCTGTTTTTT. The encoded protein is CASGTSGFAGELFF.

The CDR3 sequence is CASSASGSSYEQYF. The CDR3 bases are TGTGCCAGCAGCGCATCCGGGAGTTCCTACGAGCAGTACTTC. This rearrangement joins TRBV7-9 to TRBJ2-7; D perhaps matches TRBD2 (6 bases). Trimming removed 5 bases from V and 1 base from J, with 12 bases in between. The CDR3 length is 14 residues. The germline gives CDR1 SEHNR, CDR2 FQNEAQ (reference sequence).

This sequence joins TRBV19 and TRBJ2-2; 14 nucleotides align to TRBD2. Germline CDR1 reads LNHDA; CDR2 reads SQIVND (reference sequence). V was clipped by 6 bases and J by 4 bases; unmatched bases: 7. This CDR3 spans 17 amino acids. CDR3 coding DNA: TGTGCCAGTAGGGGACTAGCGGGGGTAGCGAGCACCGGGGAGCTGTTTTTT. Translating gives CASRGLAGVASTGELFF.

The CDR3 loop is CAWAPRANEKLFF. In DNA, the CDR3 is TGTGCCTGGGCCCCCCGGGCTAATGAAAAACTGTTTTTT. This chain links TRBV30 with TRBJ1-4, with D uncertain. CDR1 is GTSNPN and CDR2 is SVGIG in the germline V gene (reference sequence). V lost 5 bases to trimming and J lost 3 bases, with 10 bases between them. The CDR3 covers 13 residues.

The rearrangement uses TRBV12-5 and TRBJ2-1, with 7 bases lining up with TRBD1. The CDR3 covers 15 residues. With V trimmed by 1 base and J by 7 bases, 7 bases remained unmatched. CDR1 LGHNT and CDR2 FRNRAP come from the germline V gene. The CDR3 loop is CASGLGATGSNEQFF. In nucleotides, the CDR3 is TGTGCTAGTGGTTTGGGGGCGACAGGGAGTAATGAGCAGTTCTTC.

The V call is TRBV7-6, the J call TRBJ1-6; D unresolved. Trimming pared 5 bases from V and 0 bases from J, leaving 5 bases between. From germline, CDR1 is SGHVS and CDR2 FNYEAQ. The CDR3 contains 14 residues. CDR3 in amino acids: CASSISSYNSPLHF. CDR3 coding DNA: TGTGCCAGCAGCATTAGCTCCTATAATTCACCCCTCCACTTT.